This paragraph reports one TCR beta chain. Its antigen is as yet unknown. The data are from a study of radiotherapy plus CTLA-4 blockade in lung cancer. Study-wide results and caveats: Radiotherapy was combined with ipilimumab, and tumor-derived TCR clones then expanded in blood.

Trimming took 4 bases from V and 4 from J; bases not matched to a gene: 9. Germline V CDR1 and CDR2: SGDLS, YYNGEE. This CDR3 contains 15 residues. Measured with immunoSEQ multiplex PCR; TCRdb has only the in-frame clones, and not every one. There are about 100,000 clones in the sample; 83% occur only once, and roughly 0.84% lies in the top ten. This chain connects TRBV9 to TRBJ1-1; 8 bases are a match to TRBD1. The TCR sequence derives from a human donor with non-small cell lung cancer who had stable disease on radiotherapy plus ipilimumab. The sequencing used peripheral blood, collected from a patient treated with radiotherapy plus ipilimumab. Here the CDR3 reads CASSPRTGTGTEAFF. CDR3 nucleotide sequence: TGTGCCAGCAGCCCCCGGACAGGGACGGGCACTGAAGCTTTCTTT.